This T cell receptor (beta chain) appears in the sequencing data of a study of shared clonotypes between healthy human individuals. Across the whole study: Plates per donor: three CD4 naive, three CD4 memory, two CD8 naive, one CD8 memory.

Note on this clone: Its matching antigen is unknown.

The study's findings and limits: About 5% of naive CD4 clonotypes were shared across a handful of donors.

Germline V gene lookup returns CDR1 SGHRS and CDR2 YFSETQ. J gave up 7 bases and V 4 bases, and 5 bases lay outside the gene matches. This CDR3 comprises 14 residues. CD4+ cells underwent separation, giving CD45RA+ naive and CD45RA-negative memory subsets. Some clones are missing from TCRdb's copy, which holds only in-frame ones; the method was immunoSEQ multiplex PCR. The sample has some 1,600,000 clones; around 98% are singletons. The sample comprised naive CD4+ T cells sorted from blood. Described subset: CD45RA+ positively selected. V usage is TRBV5-1 and J usage is TRBJ2-4; 10 bases fit TRBD1. The receptor was derived from a young man in good health. The CDR3 is CASSNGQGGNIQYF. CDR3 in DNA: TGCGCCAGCAGCAACGGACAGGGGGGCAACATTCAGTACTTC.